The clone carrying this T cell receptor (beta chain) came up a few times. What it binds is unknown. The data belong to a study of T-cell reconstitution after alpha-beta-depleted transplantation in children. Unique molecular identifiers featured in how the TCRbeta library was prepared. TCRdb redid the calling of the PCR reads with MiXCR, one entry per CDR3 protein. The data contain about 460,000 distinct CDR3 sequences, roughly a tenth of them seen just once; the ten biggest clones take up just over 2%. General study results and limits: T-cell counts and diversity were attributed mostly to newly produced T cells one year after transplant. Some patients owed their high day-60 TCRbeta diversity to surviving recipient T cells and thymic progenitors.

V was clipped by 10 bases and J by 2 bases, with 8 bases between them. The V gene's germline CDR1 is MDHEN and CDR2 SYDVKM. The CDR3 loop spans 11 amino acids. The rearrangement joins TRBV28 to TRBJ1-1; no firm D call. The specimen was PBMCs, collected before TCRalphabeta/CD19-depleted stem cell transplant. The sequence derives from a child between 2 and 9 years old with inherited bone marrow failure, due to receive a stem cell transplant. The CDR3 here is CAIWGNTEAFF. The CDR3 DNA sequence: TGTGCCATTTGGGGTAACACTGAAGCTTTCTTT.